This T cell receptor (beta chain) was sequenced during a study of identical twins. Unmatched junction bases numbered 8, after V lost 0 bases and J lost 2 bases. Germline V CDR1 and CDR2: SGHRS, YFSETQ. CDR3 length: 18 residues. TCRdb redid the calling of the 5' RACE reads with MiXCR, one entry per CDR3 protein. The data contain 500,000 to 550,000 distinct CDR3 sequences, less than 25% of them singletons. Study-wide results and limits: Among monozygotic twins, out-of-frame TCR alpha sharing exceeded what models predicted.

For this clonotype: Its antigen is as yet unknown.

Another study also made use of these data, one on T cells expressing NK-cell markers. Turning to that study: Obtained from sorted CD3+CD56+NKG2C+, CD3+CD56+NKG2C- and CD3+CD56-NKG2C+ T cells were the TCR beta repertoires. Only alpha-beta TCR T cells were sorted in several experiments, using an anti-gamma-delta TCR antibody.

This TCR was recovered from a woman under 30 in good health. The sample consisted of CD4+ T cells sorted from blood. The chain couples TRBV5-1 to TRBJ2-6; 7 bases are shared with TRBD1. The CDR3 DNA sequence: TGCGCCAGCAGCTTGGGGAGCAGACAGGGTGCTGGGGCCAACGTCCTGACTTTC. It translates to CASSLGSRQGAGANVLTF.